The sequence of this T cell receptor (beta chain) was determined in a study of PD-1 blockade in classical Hodgkin lymphoma. Study details: Patients got intravenous nivolumab 3 mg/kg every 2 weeks.

Worth noting for this clone: An end of the junction differs from the germline gene, which may be a read error.

Every single patient, without exception, relapsed after autologous stem cell transplantation, and brentuximab vedotin exposure varied. The table came from immunoSEQ multiplex PCR; TCRdb's copy has only in-frame clones and leaves some out. The sample shows 55,000 to 75,000 clones, 65% to 75% of them seen only once. This sequence was found in a human donor with classical Hodgkin lymphoma. This specimen consisted of peripheral blood mononuclear cells (PBMCs), obtained before the second cycle of nivolumab.

CDR3 DNA: TGTGCTAGCAGCTTAGCCGCAGGGAGGGAAGGCTACACCTTC. It translates to CASSLAAGREGYTF. The J gene is TRBJ1-2, the V gene TRBV7-7; TRBD1 might be the D (5 bases). CDR1 is SSHAT, CDR2 FNYEAQ, per germline (reference sequence). This CDR3 has 14 amino acids.